These 28 T cell receptor beta chains originate from one sample sequenced in a study of beta chain features in type 1 diabetes (dated 2018 in TCRdb). Points the paper makes about the study in general: In all four CD4+ subsets, TCRB CDR3 length was moderately but significantly shorter in type 1 diabetes patients.

Their specific antigens are unknown. Libraries were made using the immunoSEQ multiplex PCR assay. The High Capacity cDNA Reverse Transcription Kit was used to reverse transcribe all of the isolated RNA, meaning that expressed TCRB transcripts were what got sequenced. Held by TCRdb, this immuneACCESS table contains in-frame sequences only and omits some clones. Under half of the omission traces to an unresolved V gene where checked; the cause of the rest is unknown. Within this sample are more than 100,000 clones, with 9% of them counted one time only. The ten largest clones capture around 0.7% of the sample. Source material: central memory CD4+ T cells from blood. These receptors all come from a man younger than 45 with type 1 diabetes.

This clone was counted only a few times. The CDR3 DNA is TGTGCCACCAGCAGAGAAGACACGAACTATGGCTACACCTTC. The encoded protein is CATSREDTNYGYTF. This chain connects TRBV15 to TRBJ1-2; D is undetermined. CDR1 is LNHNV, CDR2 YYDKDF, per germline (reference sequence). With 0 bases removed from V and 2 bases from J, the gap between germline ends came to 7 bases. The CDR3 is 14 amino acids.

This clone was recorded at least ten times. This rearrangement joins TRBV7-9 to TRBJ2-1; D is possibly TRBD2 (7 bases). With 0 bases removed from V and 14 bases from J, the gap between germline ends came to 11 bases. Germline assignment: CDR1 SEHNR and CDR2 FQNEAQ (reference sequence). The CDR3 sequence is 12 residues long. Here the CDR3 DNA reads TGTGCCAGCAGCTTAGCGGGGGGGCTGGAGTTCTTC. As protein: CASSLAGGLEFF. Based on the CDR3 plus reference TRBV7-9 and TRBJ2-1, the full variable domain is DTGVSQNPRHKITKRGQNVTFRCDPISEHNRLYWYRQTLGQGPEFLTYFQNEAQLEKSRLLSDRFSAERPKGSFSTLEIQRTEQGDSAMYLCASSLAGGLEFFGPGTRLTVL.

This chain connects TRBV15 to TRBJ2-2; D remains ambiguous. The germline CDR1 and CDR2 sequences are LNHNV and YYDKDF (reference sequence). V lost 4 bases, J lost 6 bases, and 6 bases lay in between. The CDR3 runs to 12 residues. This chain's CDR3 is CATSTLSGELFF. The CDR3 bases are TGTGCCACCAGCACTTTGTCCGGGGAGCTGTTTTTT.

The chain uses TRBV7-9 and TRBJ1-5; 7 bases line up with TRBD1. There are 15 residues in the CDR3. With V trimmed by 4 bases and J by 5 bases, 8 bases remained unmatched. Germline V gives CDR1 SEHNR, CDR2 FQNEAQ (reference sequence). CDR3 DNA: TGTGCCAGCAGCTCGCGGGGTGGACAGGATCAGCCCCAGCATTTT. This translates into CASSSRGGQDQPQHF.

In its sample, this clone was seen a few times. This chain connects TRBV19 to TRBJ1-5, with a tentative D call TRBD1 (5 bases). V was shortened by 5 bases and J by 8 bases, with 16 bases between the two germline ends. Germline V gene sequence: CDR1 LNHDA, CDR2 SQIVND (reference sequence). This CDR3 has 14 amino acids. Written as DNA, the CDR3 is TGTGCCAGTAGTGCCGAGGGCCGGGGGGAGCCCCAGCATTTT. Protein sequence: CASSAEGRGEPQHF.

This clone has a handful of counts. CDR3 amino acids: CASGTDTTDTQYF. The CDR3 DNA reads TGTGCCAGTGGGACAGACACCACAGATACGCAGTATTTT. The J gene is TRBJ2-3, the V gene TRBV11-2; the match to TRBD1 covers 7 bases. The CDR3 totals 13 residues. The V segment lost 9 bases and the J segment 2 bases; nucleotides outside the gene matches: 5. Germline-derived CDR1 and CDR2 are SGHAT and FQNNGV.

Written as DNA, the CDR3 is TGTGCCAGCAGCTCATGGGCCCCGGGACAGGGCGACGAGCAGTACTTC. Its translation is CASSSWAPGQGDEQYF. The chain carries TRBV5-6 and TRBJ2-7; 9 bases map to TRBD1. This CDR3 comprises 16 residues. CDR1 SGHDT and CDR2 YYEEEE come from the germline V gene. Trimming removed 3 bases from V and 5 bases from J; junction bases left unmatched: 12.

The table lists this clone with a few counts. The CDR3 reads CASSPLHGVSGTEAFF. DNA of the CDR3: TGTGCCAGCAGTCCCCTGCATGGGGTGTCGGGAACTGAAGCTTTCTTT. The chain couples TRBV28 to TRBJ1-1; D is ambiguous. This CDR3 comprises 16 residues. Trimming took off 5 bases at V and 5 bases at J, with 21 bases between the two ends. From germline, CDR1 is MDHEN and CDR2 SYDVKM.

This clone came up a few times. This chain uses TRBV4-3 with TRBJ2-7; D may be TRBD2 (6 bases). The V gene's germline CDR1 is LGHNA and CDR2 YSLEER. This CDR3 spans 17 amino acids. V lost 0 bases to trimming and J lost 0 bases, with 15 bases between them. The CDR3 protein is CASSQERGGVSSYEQYF. In nucleotides, the CDR3 is TGCGCCAGCAGCCAAGAGCGCGGCGGGGTTAGCTCCTACGAGCAGTACTTC.

This clone was counted a few times. The chain is built from TRBV7-2 and TRBJ1-2; D might be TRBD1 (6 bases). The V gene's germline CDR1 is SGHTA and CDR2 FQGNSA. The CDR3 is 13 amino acids. The V gene lost 5 bases and the J gene lost 4 bases, with 11 bases spanning the gap. DNA of the CDR3: TGTGCCAGCAGCACCCGGGACACCTATGGCTACACCTTC. Its translation: CASSTRDTYGYTF. Combining the CDR3 with reference TRBV7-2 and TRBJ1-2 gives the whole variable domain GAGVSQSPSNKVTEKGKDVELRCDPISGHTALYWYRQSLGQGLEFLIYFQGNSAPDKSGLPSDRFSAERTGGSVSTLTIQRTQQEDSAVYLCASSTRDTYGYTFGSGTRLTVV.

This clone was counted only a few times. The rearrangement uses TRBV15 and TRBJ2-1; TRBD2 matches at 11 bases. The CDR3 spans 17 residues. J was trimmed by 8 bases and V by 1 base; bases with no gene match: 10. Germline-derived CDR1 and CDR2 are LNHNV and YYDKDF (reference sequence). CDR3 in DNA: TGTGCCACCAGCAGAGCCGCTGATAGCGGGGGGGCCCATGAGCAGTTCTTC. Amino acid sequence: CATSRAADSGGAHEQFF. The complete variable domain, with remaining parts taken from reference TRBV15 and TRBJ2-1, reads DAMVIQNPRYQVTQFGKPVTLSCSQTLNHNVMYWYQQKSSQAPKLLFHYYDKDFNNEADTPDNFQSRRPNTSFCFLDIRSPGLGDTAMYLCATSRAADSGGAHEQFFGPGTRLTVL.

This clone was counted a few times. The chain employs TRBV5-1 and TRBJ2-1; TRBD2 matches 8 bases. The J segment lost 4 bases and the V segment lost 2 bases, leaving 5 bases of the junction unmatched. In germline, CDR1 is SGHRS, CDR2 YFSETQ. The CDR3 loop spans 15 amino acids. CDR3: CASSLAGAPYNEQFF. The CDR3 region has the DNA TGCGCCAGCAGCTTAGCGGGGGCGCCGTACAATGAGCAGTTCTTC.

This clone was seen a few times. The CDR3 nucleotides are TGTGCCAGCAGCGCCACCGGGAGCTATGGCTACACCTTC. Translation gives CASSATGSYGYTF. The chain couples TRBV11-2 to TRBJ1-2; no firm D call. Germline CDR1 is SGHAT and CDR2 is FQNNGV. V dropped 5 bases and J dropped 4 bases, with 11 bases sitting between them. CDR3 length equals 13 residues.

Only a few counts were recorded for this clone. This rearrangement joins TRBV6-4 to TRBJ2-3; the D is unclear. The CDR3 runs 14 residues. CDR1 MRHNA and CDR2 SNTAGT come from the germline V gene. Trimming pared 6 bases from V and 1 base from J, leaving 11 bases between. CDR3 in amino acids: CASSPLAGTDTQYF. The DNA for the CDR3 is TGTGCCAGCAGCCCCCTGGCGGGCACAGATACGCAGTATTTT.

Points on this clone: A read error is possible here, since a much larger clone lies one base away. This chain connects TRBV7-3 to TRBJ2-1, with TRBD2 matching over 8 bases. Trimming cost V 2 bases and J 2 bases; bases outside gene matches: 2. The CDR3 contains 15 residues. Germline V gives CDR1 SGHTA, CDR2 FQGTGA. The CDR3 DNA sequence: TGTGCCAGCAGCTTAGGAGCGGGAGCCTACAATGAGCAGTTCTTC. Protein sequence: CASSLGAGAYNEQFF.

A few counts support this clone. The rearrangement joins TRBV7-2 to TRBJ2-1; 7 nucleotides line up with TRBD2. There are 12 residues in the CDR3. The germline CDR1 and CDR2 sequences are SGHTA and FQGNSA. Unmatched junction bases numbered 5, after V lost 5 bases and J lost 10 bases. The CDR3 reads CASSIYSGEQFF. The CDR3 coding sequence is TGTGCCAGCAGCATATATAGCGGGGAGCAGTTCTTC.

The sample holds a few counts of this clone. The gene calls are TRBV28 and TRBJ2-5; tentatively, D is TRBD1 (5 bases). Trimming took 3 bases from V and 5 from J, leaving 10 bases between them. The length of the CDR3 is 13 residues. Germline V gene lookup returns CDR1 MDHEN and CDR2 SYDVKM. CDR3 loop: CASSFRGLETQYF. DNA of the CDR3: TGTGCCAGCAGTTTTAGGGGTTTGGAGACCCAGTACTTC.

This clone has a handful of counts. The chain combines TRBV9 with TRBJ1-1; TRBD1 might be the D (6 bases). Deletions cut 2 bases from V and 8 bases from J, with 13 bases between. Germline assignment: CDR1 SGDLS and CDR2 YYNGEE. The CDR3 loop spans 13 amino acids. This CDR3 is CASSVNREGEAFF. In DNA form, the CDR3 reads TGTGCCAGCAGCGTGAACAGGGAAGGGGAAGCTTTCTTT.

The genes are TRBV6-1 and TRBJ2-5, with D perhaps matching TRBD2 (6 bases). In germline, CDR1 is MNHNS, CDR2 SASEGT. This CDR3 region has 14 residues. V lost 8 bases to trimming and J lost 4 bases, with 17 bases between them. The CDR3 sequence is CASAVRLGGETQYF. Written as DNA, the CDR3 is TGTGCCAGCGCCGTACGATTGGGAGGAGAGACCCAGTACTTC.

The J gene is TRBJ2-3, the V gene TRBV7-3; TRBD2 aligns across 8 bases. Germline V lookup: CDR1 SGHTA, CDR2 FQGTGA. V shed 2 bases, J shed 1 base, and the junction held 2 bases outside the gene matches. The CDR3 totals 15 residues. The CDR3 nucleotides read TGTGCCAGCAGCTTAGACGGGGGGGGCACAGATACGCAGTATTTT. Protein product: CASSLDGGGTDTQYF.

This clone showed up just a few times. CDR3 in amino acids: CASSELSGGQETQYF. The CDR3 nucleotides read TGCGCCAGCAGCGAACTTAGCGGCGGGCAAGAGACCCAGTACTTC. This sequence joins TRBV5-1 and TRBJ2-5; a weak D match, TRBD2 (6 bases). Germline V gene data show CDR1 as SGHRS and CDR2 as YFSETQ. The germline V and J ends were trimmed by 4 bases and 2 bases, with 15 bases remaining between them. The CDR3 totals 15 residues.

The chain employs TRBV5-6 and TRBJ2-7; a weak D match, TRBD2 (6 bases). Looked up from germline, CDR1 is SGHDT and CDR2 is YYEEEE. Trimming took off 4 bases at V and 4 bases at J, with 12 bases between the two ends. The CDR3 spans 13 residues. As DNA, the CDR3 is TGTGCCAGCAGCGGAGGGCCGGGGTACGAGCAGTACTTC. Translating it yields CASSGGPGYEQYF.

V gene TRBV7-2 combines with J gene TRBJ2-7, with TRBD2 as a possible D gene (5 bases). CDR3 length: 16 residues. Trimming pared 5 bases from V and 2 bases from J, leaving 19 bases between. In germline, CDR1 is SGHTA, CDR2 FQGNSA. The CDR3 DNA reads as TGTGCCAGCAGCCACACGGCGGGTTACTCAACCTACGAGCAGTACTTC. This encodes CASSHTAGYSTYEQYF.

J is TRBJ2-3 and V is TRBV5-6; D is perhaps TRBD1 (6 bases). The V end lost 4 bases, the J end lost 6 bases, and 21 bases lay between the germline ends. CDR1 is SGHDT and CDR2 is YYEEEE in the germline V gene. The CDR3 is made up of 16 amino acids. The CDR3 sequence is CASSQLLDSQGDTQYF. CDR3 bases: TGTGCCAGCAGCCAACTACTGGACTCCCAGGGGGATACGCAGTATTTT. The full variable domain, with the rest looked up from reference TRBV5-6 and TRBJ2-3, is DAGVTQSPTHLIKTRGQQVTLRCSPKSGHDTVSWYQQALGQGPQFIFQYYEEEERQRGNFPDRFSGHQFPNYSSELNVNALLLGDSALYLCASSQLLDSQGDTQYFGPGTRLTVL.

V is TRBV6-5 and J is TRBJ1-2; 8 nucleotides line up with TRBD1. With 4 bases clipped from V and 7 bases from J, the junction kept 5 bases outside the gene matches. The CDR3 runs 13 residues. In germline, CDR1 is MNHEY, CDR2 SVGAGI. The CDR3 here is CASSFQTGGGYTF. Written as DNA, the CDR3 is TGTGCCAGCAGTTTCCAAACAGGGGGTGGCTACACCTTC.

The chain employs TRBV5-4 and TRBJ2-1, with D tentatively TRBD2 (5 bases). The ends were cut back, 4 bases at V and 8 bases at J, with 13 bases in the middle. Germline loops: CDR1 SGHNT, CDR2 YYREEE (reference sequence). This CDR3 has 13 amino acids. The CDR3 sequence: CASSGGTSDEQFF. In nucleotides, the CDR3 is TGTGCCAGCAGCGGAGGTACCTCGGATGAGCAGTTCTTC. Full variable domain (outside the CDR3, taken from reference TRBV5-4 and TRBJ2-1): ETGVTQSPTHLIKTRGQQVTLRCSSQSGHNTVSWYQQALGQGPQFIFQYYREEENGRGNFPPRFSGLQFPNYSSELNVNALELDDSALYLCASSGGTSDEQFFGPGTRLTVL.

This clone was found a few times. V gene TRBV11-2 combines with J gene TRBJ2-7; no definite D call. V dropped 3 bases and J dropped 0 bases, with 9 bases sitting between them. CDR1 and CDR2 (germline): SGHAT, FQNNGV. This CDR3 contains 14 residues. Here the CDR3 DNA reads TGTGCCAGCAGCTTCAACCTAAACTCCTACGAGCAGTACTTC. Translation: CASSFNLNSYEQYF. The entire variable domain, with the rest obtained from reference TRBV11-2 and TRBJ2-7, is as follows: EAGVAQSPRYKIIEKRQSVAFWCNPISGHATLYWYQQILGQGPKLLIQFQNNGVVDDSQLPKDRFSAERLKGVDSTLKIQPAKLEDSAVYLCASSFNLNSYEQYFGPGTRLTVT.

This clone was picked up a small number of times. V usage is TRBV5-1 and J usage is TRBJ2-3; 12 bases line up with TRBD2. With V trimmed by 3 bases and J by 1 base, 3 bases remained unmatched. Germline loops: CDR1 SGHRS, CDR2 YFSETQ. The CDR3 loop spans 16 amino acids. The CDR3 protein is CASSSRLAGGTDTQYF. The CDR3 DNA is TGCGCCAGCAGCTCTCGACTAGCGGGGGGCACAGATACGCAGTATTTT.